Reported below is one T cell receptor (beta chain). Its antigen is still unknown. The source of the sample is a study of cytomegalovirus exposure and HLA in healthy donors. Background on the study: HLA-typed donors were the source of about 81 million unique TCRs held in an early data release. Regarding the study as a whole: About 90% or about 30% of the time was how often most TCR beta V segments were productive, according to an earlier analysis.

CDR1 is DFQATT and CDR2 is SNEGSKA in the germline V gene (reference sequence). The CDR3 is made up of 10 amino acids. In the PCR, 60 Vbeta and 13 Jbeta primers were used. Under the authors' procedure: Later, an analysis found 75 million to 90 million unique TCR beta chains, and about 10 million of these were shared. The protocol was immunoSEQ multiplex PCR, while the TCRdb copy is restricted to in-frame clones and leaves out a portion. Clone size and V and J calls were adopted from that table, with D and trimming inferred from the DNA. Among some 150,000 clones, 73% were seen once, and the ten largest hold 13% to 15%.

The material sequenced was PBMCs. This receptor was obtained from a human donor in good health. V and J are TRBV20-1 and TRBJ1-2; TRBD1 might be the D (5 bases). The DNA for the CDR3 is TGCAGGGGGGAGGGTCAGGGCTACACCTTC. It codes for CRGEGQGYTF.